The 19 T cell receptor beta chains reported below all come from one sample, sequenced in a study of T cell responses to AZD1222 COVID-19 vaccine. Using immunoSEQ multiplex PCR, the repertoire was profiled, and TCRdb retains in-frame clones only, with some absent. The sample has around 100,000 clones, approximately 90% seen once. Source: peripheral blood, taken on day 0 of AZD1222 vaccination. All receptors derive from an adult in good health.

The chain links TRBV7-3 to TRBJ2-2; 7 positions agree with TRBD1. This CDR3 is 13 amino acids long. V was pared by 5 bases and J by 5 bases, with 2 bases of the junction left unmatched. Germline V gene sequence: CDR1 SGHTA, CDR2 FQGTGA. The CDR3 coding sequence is TGTGCCAGCAGCCCGACAGGGACCGGGGAGCTGTTTTTT. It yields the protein CASSPTGTGELFF.

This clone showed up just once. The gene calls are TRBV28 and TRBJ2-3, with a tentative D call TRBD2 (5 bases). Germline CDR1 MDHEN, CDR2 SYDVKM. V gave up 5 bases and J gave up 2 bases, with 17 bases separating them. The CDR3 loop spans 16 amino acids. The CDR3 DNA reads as TGTGCCAGCAGTCGAGGGCCCACATCCACCACAGATACGCAGTATTTT. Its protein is CASSRGPTSTTDTQYF.

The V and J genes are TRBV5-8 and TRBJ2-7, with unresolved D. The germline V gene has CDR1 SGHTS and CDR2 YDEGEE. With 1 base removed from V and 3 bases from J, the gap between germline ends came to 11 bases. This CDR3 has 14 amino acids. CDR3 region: CASSLMGHGYEQYF. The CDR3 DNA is TGTGCCAGCAGCTTGATGGGCCACGGCTACGAGCAGTACTTC.

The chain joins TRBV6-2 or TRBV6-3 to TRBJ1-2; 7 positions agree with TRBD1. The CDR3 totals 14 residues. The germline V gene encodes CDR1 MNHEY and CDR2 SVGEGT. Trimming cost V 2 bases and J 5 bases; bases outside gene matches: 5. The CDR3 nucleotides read TGTGCCAGCAGTTACCAAGCAGGGGGTTATGGCTACACCTTC. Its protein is CASSYQAGGYGYTF.

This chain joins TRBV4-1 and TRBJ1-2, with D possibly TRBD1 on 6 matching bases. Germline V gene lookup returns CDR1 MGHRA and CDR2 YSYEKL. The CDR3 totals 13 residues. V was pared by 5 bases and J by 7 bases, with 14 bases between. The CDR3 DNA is TGCGCCAGCAGCTTACAGGGTGAGAGTGGCTACACCTTC. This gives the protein CASSLQGESGYTF.

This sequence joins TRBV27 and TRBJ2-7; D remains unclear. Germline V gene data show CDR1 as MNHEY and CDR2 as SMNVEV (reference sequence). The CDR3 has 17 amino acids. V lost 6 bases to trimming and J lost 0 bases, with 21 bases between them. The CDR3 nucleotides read TGTGCCAGCAGCTACTCCATACCCGACATCAGCTCCTACGAGCAGTACTTC. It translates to CASSYSIPDISSYEQYF.

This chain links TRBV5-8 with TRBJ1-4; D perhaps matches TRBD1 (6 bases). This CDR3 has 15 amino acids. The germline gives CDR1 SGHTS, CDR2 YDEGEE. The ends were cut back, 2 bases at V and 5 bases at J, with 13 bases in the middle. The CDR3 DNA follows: TGTGCCAGCAGCTTCTTCAGGGGAGGGAATGAAAAACTGTTTTTT. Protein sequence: CASSFFRGGNEKLFF.

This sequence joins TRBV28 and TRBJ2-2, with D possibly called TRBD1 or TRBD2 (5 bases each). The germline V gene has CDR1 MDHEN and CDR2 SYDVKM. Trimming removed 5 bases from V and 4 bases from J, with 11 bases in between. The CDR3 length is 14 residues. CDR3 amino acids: CASSEGSPTGELFF. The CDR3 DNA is TGTGCCAGCAGTGAGGGGTCACCCACCGGGGAGCTGTTTTTT.

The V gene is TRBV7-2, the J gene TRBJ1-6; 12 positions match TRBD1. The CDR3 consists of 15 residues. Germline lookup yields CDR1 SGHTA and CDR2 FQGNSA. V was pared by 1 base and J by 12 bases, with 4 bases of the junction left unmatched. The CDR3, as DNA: TGTGCCAGCAGCTTAGATGGGACAGGGGGCGGACCCCTCCACTTT. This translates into CASSLDGTGGGPLHF.

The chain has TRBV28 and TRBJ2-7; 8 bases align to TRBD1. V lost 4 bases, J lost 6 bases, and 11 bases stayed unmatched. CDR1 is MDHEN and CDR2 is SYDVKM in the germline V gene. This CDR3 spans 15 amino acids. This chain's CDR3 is CASSSPGQDRAEQYF. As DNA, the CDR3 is TGTGCCAGCAGTTCCCCGGGACAGGATCGAGCCGAGCAGTACTTC.

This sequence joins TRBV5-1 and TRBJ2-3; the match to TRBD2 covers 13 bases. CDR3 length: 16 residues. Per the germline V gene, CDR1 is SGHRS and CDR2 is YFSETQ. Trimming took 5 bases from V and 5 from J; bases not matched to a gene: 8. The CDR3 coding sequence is TGCGCCAGCAGGCCTACTAGCGGGGGGGCCGGAGATACGCAGTATTTT. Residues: CASRPTSGGAGDTQYF.

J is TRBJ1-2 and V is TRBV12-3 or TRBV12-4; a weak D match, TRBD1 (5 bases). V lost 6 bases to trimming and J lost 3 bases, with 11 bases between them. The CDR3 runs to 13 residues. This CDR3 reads CASSLQEHYGYTF. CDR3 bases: TGTGCCAGCAGCTTACAGGAACACTATGGCTACACCTTC.

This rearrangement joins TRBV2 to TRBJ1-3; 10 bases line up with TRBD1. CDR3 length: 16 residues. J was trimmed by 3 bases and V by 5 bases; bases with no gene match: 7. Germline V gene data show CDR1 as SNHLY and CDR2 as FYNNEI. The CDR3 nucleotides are TGTGCCAGCAGTCGGGACAGGGGAGAGTTTGGAAACACCATATATTTT. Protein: CASSRDRGEFGNTIYF.

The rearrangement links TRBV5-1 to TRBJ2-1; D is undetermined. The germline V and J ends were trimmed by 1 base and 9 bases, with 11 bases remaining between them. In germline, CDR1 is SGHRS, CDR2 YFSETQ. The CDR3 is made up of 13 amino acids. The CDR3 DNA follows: TGCGCCAGCAGCTTGTCCGGGCTGAGTGAGCAGTTCTTC. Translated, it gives CASSLSGLSEQFF.

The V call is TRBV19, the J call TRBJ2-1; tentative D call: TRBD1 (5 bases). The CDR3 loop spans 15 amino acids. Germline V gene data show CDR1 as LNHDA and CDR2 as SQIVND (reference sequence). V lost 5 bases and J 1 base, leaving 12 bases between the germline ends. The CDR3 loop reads CASSWQGRSYNEQFF. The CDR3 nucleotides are TGTGCCAGTAGTTGGCAGGGTAGGTCCTACAATGAGCAGTTCTTC. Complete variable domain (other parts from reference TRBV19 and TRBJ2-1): DGGITQSPKYLFRKEGQNVTLSCEQNLNHDAMYWYRQDPGQGLRLIYYSQIVNDFQKGDIAEGYSVSREKKESFPLTVTSAQKNPTAFYLCASSWQGRSYNEQFFGPGTRLTVL.

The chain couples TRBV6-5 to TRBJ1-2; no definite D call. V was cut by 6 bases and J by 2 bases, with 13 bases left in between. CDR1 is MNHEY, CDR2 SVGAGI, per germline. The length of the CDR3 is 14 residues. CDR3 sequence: CASRRGEDNYGYTF. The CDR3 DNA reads TGTGCCAGCAGACGGGGAGAGGACAACTATGGCTACACCTTC.

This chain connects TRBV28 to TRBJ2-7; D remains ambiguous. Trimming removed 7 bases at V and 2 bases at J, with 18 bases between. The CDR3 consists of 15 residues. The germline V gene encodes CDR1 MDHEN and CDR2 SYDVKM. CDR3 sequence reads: CASKFSVAVPYEQYF. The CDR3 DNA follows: TGTGCCAGCAAATTTTCTGTGGCGGTTCCCTACGAGCAGTACTTC.

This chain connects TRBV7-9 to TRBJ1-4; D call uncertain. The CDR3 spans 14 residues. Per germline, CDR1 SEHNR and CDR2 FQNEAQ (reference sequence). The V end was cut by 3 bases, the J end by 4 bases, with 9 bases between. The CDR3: CASSFEGDNEKLFF. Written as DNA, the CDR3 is TGTGCCAGCAGCTTCGAAGGAGATAATGAAAAACTGTTTTTT.

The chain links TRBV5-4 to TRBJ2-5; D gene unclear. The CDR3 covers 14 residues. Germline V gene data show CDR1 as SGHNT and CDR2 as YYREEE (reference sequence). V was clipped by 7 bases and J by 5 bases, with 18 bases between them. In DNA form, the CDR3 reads TGTGCCAGCCGCCGCGAAACGCTCCAGGAGACCCAGTACTTC. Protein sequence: CASRRETLQETQYF.